These 21 T cell receptor beta chains originate from one sample sequenced in a study of blood T cell repertoires in COVID-19. Some clones are missing from TCRdb's copy, which holds only in-frame ones; the method was immunoSEQ multiplex PCR. The data hold approximately 130,000 clones, with 70% to 80% observed a single time. The specimen was peripheral blood. These receptors all stem from a human donor in a cohort sampled during active COVID-19.

The chain employs TRBV7-2 and TRBJ2-2; TRBD1 matches 10 bases. The CDR3 has 18 amino acids. Germline assignment: CDR1 SGHTA and CDR2 FQGNSA. V lost 1 base, J lost 3 bases, and 8 bases stayed unmatched. CDR3 in amino acids: CASSLDFGTGVDTGELFF. The CDR3 DNA reads TGTGCCAGCAGCTTAGATTTCGGGACAGGGGTGGACACCGGGGAGCTGTTTTTT.

The chain has TRBV4-3 and TRBJ2-3, with D possibly matching TRBD2 (6 bases). The CDR3 covers 16 residues. Trimming cost V 2 bases and J 4 bases, with 16 bases left between them. From germline, CDR1 is LGHNA and CDR2 YSLEER. The CDR3 DNA follows: TGCGCCAGCAGCCAATACCAGTCCGGGACTGCAGATACGCAGTATTTT. Translated, it gives CASSQYQSGTADTQYF.

The chain carries TRBV7-2 and TRBJ2-3; possibly TRBD2 for D (6 bases). CDR3 size: 15 residues. V lost 1 base to trimming and J lost 6 bases, with 14 bases between them. Germline CDR1 is SGHTA and CDR2 is FQGNSA. The CDR3: CASSLVPSVRDTQYF. CDR3 DNA sequence: TGTGCCAGCAGCTTAGTCCCTAGCGTGAGGGATACGCAGTATTTT.

This sequence joins TRBV4-2 and TRBJ2-7; 12 bases map to TRBD2. The CDR3 is 16 amino acids. Germline V gene sequence: CDR1 LGHNA, CDR2 YNFKEQ. After removal of 3 bases from V and 1 base from J, the junction contained 4 bases not matched to a gene. The CDR3 protein is CASSQETSGGSYEQYF. The CDR3 DNA sequence: TGTGCCAGCAGCCAGGAGACTAGCGGGGGATCCTACGAGCAGTACTTC.

The rearrangement uses TRBV9 and TRBJ1-5; D is uncertain. The germline V and J ends were trimmed by 2 bases and 6 bases, with 15 bases remaining between them. This CDR3 has 15 amino acids. Per the germline V gene, CDR1 is SGDLS and CDR2 is YYNGEE. As DNA, the CDR3 is TGTGCCAGCAGCGTGGGGAGGGTCGTCGGTCAGCCCCAGCATTTT. Residues: CASSVGRVVGQPQHF. Together with reference TRBV9 and TRBJ1-5, the CDR3 gives the full variable domain: DSGVTQTPKHLITATGQRVTLRCSPRSGDLSVYWYQQSLDQGLQFLIQYYNGEERAKGNILERFSAQQFPDLHSELNLSSLELGDSALYFCASSVGRVVGQPQHFGDGTRLSIL.

V is TRBV7-2 and J is TRBJ2-1; the D is unclear. The CDR3 contains 15 residues. Germline V gene lookup returns CDR1 SGHTA and CDR2 FQGNSA. Between the trimmed V and J ends, which lost 1 base and 0 bases, there was a span of 7 bases. DNA of the CDR3: TGTGCCAGCAGCTTAGGGCCAACCTCCTACAATGAGCAGTTCTTC. Its protein is CASSLGPTSYNEQFF.

The genes are TRBV19 and TRBJ2-7; D uncertain. There are 14 residues in the CDR3. Germline CDR1 reads LNHDA; CDR2 reads SQIVND (reference sequence). Between the trimmed V and J ends, which lost 5 bases and 2 bases, there was a span of 13 bases. The chain's CDR3 is CASSSHTITYEQYF. CDR3 DNA: TGTGCCAGTAGTTCCCACACAATTACCTACGAGCAGTACTTC. The full variable domain, with the rest looked up from reference TRBV19 and TRBJ2-7, is DGGITQSPKYLFRKEGQNVTLSCEQNLNHDAMYWYRQDPGQGLRLIYYSQIVNDFQKGDIAEGYSVSREKKESFPLTVTSAQKNPTAFYLCASSSHTITYEQYFGPGTRLTVT.

V usage is TRBV27 and J usage is TRBJ2-2; TRBD1 might be the D (6 bases). Trimming took 0 bases from V and 3 from J, leaving 11 bases between them. The germline gives CDR1 MNHEY, CDR2 SMNVEV (reference sequence). The CDR3 covers 16 residues. CDR3 nucleotides: TGTGCCAGCAGTTTATCCCGGGACACATACACCGGGGAGCTGTTTTTT. This codes for CASSLSRDTYTGELFF.

This rearrangement joins TRBV3-1 (or the pseudogene TRBV3-2) to TRBJ1-2; weak D call: TRBD1 (6 bases). Trimming left V 3 bases short and J 7 bases short, with 9 bases between. The CDR3 covers 12 residues. The germline V gene has CDR1 LGHDT and CDR2 YNNKEL (reference sequence). The CDR3 loop reads CASSQGAGGYTF. The CDR3 region has the DNA TGTGCCAGCAGCCAGGGGGCTGGTGGCTACACCTTC.

The genes are TRBV27 and TRBJ2-1, with a tentative D call TRBD1 (6 bases). V dropped 3 bases and J dropped 1 base, with 7 bases sitting between them. The germline gives CDR1 MNHEY, CDR2 SMNVEV (reference sequence). The CDR3 length is 14 residues. This chain's CDR3 is CASSLGQSYNEQFF. CDR3 coding DNA: TGTGCCAGCAGTTTGGGACAATCCTACAATGAGCAGTTCTTC.

The rearrangement uses TRBV3-1 (or the pseudogene TRBV3-2) and TRBJ2-4; D is possibly TRBD2 (6 bases). The length of the CDR3 is 14 residues. Per the germline V gene, CDR1 is LGHDT and CDR2 is YNNKEL (reference sequence). V lost 1 base and J 6 bases, leaving 10 bases between the germline ends. The CDR3 region has the DNA TGTGCCAGCAGCCAAGCCGGGACTGGAAACATTCAGTACTTC. Translation: CASSQAGTGNIQYF.

The rearrangement uses TRBV7-9 and TRBJ1-2, with D unclear. The V end lost 4 bases, the J end lost 4 bases, and 7 bases lay between the germline ends. The CDR3 sequence is 12 residues long. Germline V gene lookup returns CDR1 SEHNR and CDR2 FQNEAQ (reference sequence). CDR3 loop: CASSSYSYGYTF. Here the CDR3 DNA reads TGTGCCAGCAGCTCGTACAGCTATGGCTACACCTTC. Full variable domain (rest looked up from reference TRBV7-9 and TRBJ1-2): DTGVSQNPRHKITKRGQNVTFRCDPISEHNRLYWYRQTLGQGPEFLTYFQNEAQLEKSRLLSDRFSAERPKGSFSTLEIQRTEQGDSAMYLCASSSYSYGYTFGSGTRLTVV.

The chain couples TRBV4-2 to TRBJ1-3, with D unresolved. V dropped 0 bases and J dropped 0 bases, with 12 bases sitting between them. CDR3 length equals 17 residues. Germline CDR1 is LGHNA and CDR2 is YNFKEQ. The CDR3 coding sequence is TGTGCCAGCAGCCAAGAGTGGGCAGGTGACTCTGGAAACACCATATATTTT. Its translation: CASSQEWAGDSGNTIYF.

This rearrangement joins TRBV7-2 to TRBJ2-7; 7 bases agree with TRBD1. J was trimmed by 9 bases and V by 4 bases; bases with no gene match: 6. The V gene's germline CDR1 is SGHTA and CDR2 FQGNSA. This CDR3 has 12 residues. The CDR3 reads CASSSTGYLQYF. The CDR3 bases are TGTGCCAGCAGCTCGACAGGGTACCTGCAGTACTTC.

The V call is TRBV5-1, the J call TRBJ1-1, with D possibly matching TRBD1 (5 bases). Trimming took off 0 bases at V and 4 bases at J, with 7 bases between the two ends. This CDR3 spans 13 amino acids. CDR1 is SGHRS, CDR2 YFSETQ, per germline. The CDR3 DNA reads as TGCGCCAGCAGCTTGGCAGGGATCACTGAAGCTTTCTTT. Residues: CASSLAGITEAFF. Combining the CDR3 with reference TRBV5-1 and TRBJ1-1 gives the whole variable domain KAGVTQTPRYLIKTRGQQVTLSCSPISGHRSVSWYQQTPGQGLQFLFEYFSETQRNKGNFPGRFSGRQFSNSRSEMNVSTLELGDSALYLCASSLAGITEAFFGQGTRLTVV.

About this clone itself: This sample includes further DNA sequences coding for the same CDR3. The rearrangement joins TRBV7-9 to TRBJ2-5; a weak D match, TRBD2 (6 bases). Looked up from germline, CDR1 is SEHNR and CDR2 is FQNEAQ (reference sequence). V dropped 0 bases and J dropped 2 bases, with 7 bases sitting between them. CDR3 length equals 14 residues. The CDR3, as DNA: TGTGCCAGCAGCTTAGCGGGAGGTCAAGAGACCCAGTACTTC. It codes for CASSLAGGQETQYF.

The J gene is TRBJ1-4, the V gene TRBV7-9; D is uncertain. Per germline, CDR1 SEHNR and CDR2 FQNEAQ (reference sequence). Trimming removed 3 bases at V and 7 bases at J, with 6 bases between. The CDR3 totals 12 residues. In DNA form, the CDR3 reads TGTGCCAGCAGCTTCCACGGTGAAAAACTGTTTTTT. Translating gives CASSFHGEKLFF.

The chain uses TRBV5-5 and TRBJ1-3; no definite D call. Trimming took 0 bases from V and 8 from J, leaving 21 bases between them. The germline CDR1 and CDR2 sequences are SGHKS and YYEKEE (reference sequence). This CDR3 has 17 amino acids. The DNA for the CDR3 is TGTGCCAGCAGCTTGGACGCCGTGACGGCAGGTGGCTACACCATATATTTT. It is translated as CASSLDAVTAGGYTIYF.

The chain uses TRBV27 and TRBJ1-2, with D possibly matching TRBD1 (5 bases). The CDR3 covers 15 residues. The germline V gene has CDR1 MNHEY and CDR2 SMNVEV (reference sequence). With 4 bases removed from V and 2 bases from J, the gap between germline ends came to 14 bases. CDR3 amino acids: CASSSLDSNNYGYTF. The DNA of the CDR3 is TGTGCCAGCAGTTCCTTAGACAGCAACAACTATGGCTACACCTTC.

This CDR3 is CSASNPAGKSDEQFF. In DNA, the CDR3 is TGCAGTGCTAGTAATCCAGCGGGAAAGTCGGATGAGCAGTTCTTC. The chain couples TRBV20-1 to TRBJ2-1; 7 nucleotides agree with TRBD2. Germline V gives CDR1 DFQATT, CDR2 SNEGSKA (reference sequence). The CDR3 sequence is 15 residues long. Losses at the gene ends were 3 bases for V and 8 bases for J; bases not matched to a gene: 13.

The chain joins TRBV18 to TRBJ1-1; tentatively, D is TRBD1 (6 bases). CDR1 is KGHSH and CDR2 is LQKENI in the germline V gene. The CDR3 is made up of 14 amino acids. V shed 2 bases and J shed 10 bases, with 17 bases lying between them. The CDR3 protein is CASSPWGGRTRAFF. The CDR3 DNA is TGTGCCAGCTCACCATGGGGGGGGCGAACTAGAGCTTTCTTT.